Listed below are T cell receptor beta chains from one sample, sequenced in a study of patients and donors after allogeneic stem cell transplantation. TCRdb redid the calling of the RT-PCR reads with MiXCR, one entry per CDR3 protein. Found here are 70,000 to 95,000 distinct CDR3 sequences, 5% of them singletons; the top ten hold 2.6%. The source material was blood, either unsorted or a sorted T cell fraction (not recorded which). The receptors here all came from a human donor who was either an allogeneic HSCT recipient or a stem cell or donor lymphocyte infusion donor (not recorded which). It is not recorded whose cells these are; they may come from a transplant donor. The CDR3 runs from the conserved cysteine through the conserved F or W. A D gene is named only where the DNA matches it firmly. Some rows have no size entry. The others give once, few or many, or a class for an expanded clone.

>few|TRBJ1-2|NA|TRBV7-8
CASSQLNYGYTF
TGTGCCAGCAGCCAACTCAACTATGGCTACACCTTC
>many|TRBJ2-7|NA|TRBV3-1
CASSPRASRIYEQYF
TGTGCCAGCAGCCCCCGGGCCAGTAGAATTTACGAGCAGTACTTC
>many|TRBJ2-1|TRBD1|TRBV9
CASSVSGTVTDNEQFF
TGTGCCAGCAGCGTCTCCGGGACAGTGACGGACAATGAGCAGTTCTTC
>many|TRBJ1-2|NA|TRBV29-1
CSVGGAFDGYTF
TGCAGCGTTGGGGGGGCGTTCGATGGCTACACCTTC
>medium-sized|TRBJ2-2|TRBD1|TRBV12-3/TRBV12-4
CASSLRQGRTGELFF
TGTGCCAGCAGTTTACGACAGGGAAGAACCGGGGAGCTGTTTTTT
>many|TRBJ2-7|TRBD2|TRBV5-1
CASSLGASGVSYEQYF
TGCGCCAGCAGCTTGGGGGCTAGCGGGGTGTCCTACGAGCAGTACTTC
>many|TRBJ1-5|NA|TRBV20-1
CSARSRGTGDQPQHF
TGCAGTGCCAGATCTAGGGGGACTGGAGATCAGCCCCAGCATTTT
>many|TRBJ1-5|TRBD1|TRBV11-2
CASSFSRTGTLDNNQPQHF
TGTGCCAGCAGCTTTAGTAGGACAGGGACCCTAGATAACAATCAGCCCCAGCATTTT
>many|TRBJ2-7|NA|TRBV7-2
CASSGGGWQYF
TGTGCCAGCAGCGGAGGTGGTTGGCAGTACTTC
>many|TRBJ2-4|NA|TRBV20-1
CSAPTLPGAKNIQYF
TGCAGTGCTCCTACACTTCCCGGGGCCAAAAACATTCAGTACTTC
>many|TRBJ2-7|NA|TRBV20-1
CSASSDPYEQYF
TGCAGTGCTAGTTCCGACCCCTACGAGCAGTACTTC
>many|TRBJ2-1|TRBD2|TRBV9
CASSPRASGELYNEQFF
TGTGCCAGCAGCCCCCGAGCTAGCGGGGAGCTCTACAATGAGCAGTTCTTC
>many|TRBJ2-2|NA|TRBV10-1
CASGKQGFTGELFF
TGCGCCAGCGGGAAACAGGGTTTCACCGGGGAGCTGTTTTTT
>NA|TRBJ2-1|NA|TRBV11-2
CASSARPLEEQFF
TGTGCCAGCAGCGCCCGGCCGCTGGAAGAGCAGTTCTTC
>NA|TRBJ2-7|NA|TRBV20-1
CSASRPDSYEQYF
TGCAGTGCTAGCAGGCCGGACTCCTACGAGCAGTACTTC
>many|TRBJ2-3|NA|TRBV4-2
CASSQDVGNTDTQYF
TGTGCCAGCAGCCAAGATGTAGGGAACACAGATACGCAGTATTTT
>few|TRBJ1-1|TRBD1|TRBV19
CASSILPRGAEAFF
TGTGCCAGTAGTATACTCCCCAGGGGGGCTGAAGCTTTCTTT
>NA|TRBJ2-3|NA|TRBV20-1
CSARDLATTSTDTQYF
TGCAGTGCTAGAGATTTGGCCACGACTAGCACAGATACGCAGTATTTT
>few|TRBJ2-7|NA|TRBV5-4
CASSRDKGRSYEQYF
TGTGCCAGCAGCAGGGACAAGGGCCGCTCCTACGAGCAGTACTTC
>NA|TRBJ1-4|NA|TRBV7-9
CASSQTWFREEKLFF
TGTGCCAGCAGCCAGACATGGTTTCGGGAAGAAAAACTGTTTTTT
>many|TRBJ1-5|NA|TRBV12-3/TRBV12-4
CASSLARSDNQPQHF
TGTGCCAGCAGTTTAGCGCGGTCAGACAATCAGCCCCAGCATTTT
>many|TRBJ1-5|TRBD1|TRBV20-1
CSALPRTGSNQPQHF
TGCAGTGCTCTGCCCCGGACAGGGAGCAATCAGCCCCAGCATTTT
>many|TRBJ2-5|TRBD2|TRBV2
CASSGASGGPVKETQYF
TGTGCCAGCAGTGGGGCTAGCGGGGGACCTGTTAAGGAGACCCAGTACTTC
>NA|TRBJ1-2|TRBD1|TRBV3-1
CASSPEAGGAAGYTF
TGTGCCAGCAGCCCCGAGGCAGGGGGCGCAGCTGGCTACACCTTC
>many|TRBJ1-1|NA|TRBV7-9
CASSLEQNTEAFF
TGTGCCAGCAGCTTAGAACAGAACACTGAAGCTTTCTTT
>few|TRBJ1-4|NA|TRBV5-6
CASRGWGNEKLFF
TGTGCCAGCAGGGGCTGGGGTAATGAAAAACTGTTTTTT